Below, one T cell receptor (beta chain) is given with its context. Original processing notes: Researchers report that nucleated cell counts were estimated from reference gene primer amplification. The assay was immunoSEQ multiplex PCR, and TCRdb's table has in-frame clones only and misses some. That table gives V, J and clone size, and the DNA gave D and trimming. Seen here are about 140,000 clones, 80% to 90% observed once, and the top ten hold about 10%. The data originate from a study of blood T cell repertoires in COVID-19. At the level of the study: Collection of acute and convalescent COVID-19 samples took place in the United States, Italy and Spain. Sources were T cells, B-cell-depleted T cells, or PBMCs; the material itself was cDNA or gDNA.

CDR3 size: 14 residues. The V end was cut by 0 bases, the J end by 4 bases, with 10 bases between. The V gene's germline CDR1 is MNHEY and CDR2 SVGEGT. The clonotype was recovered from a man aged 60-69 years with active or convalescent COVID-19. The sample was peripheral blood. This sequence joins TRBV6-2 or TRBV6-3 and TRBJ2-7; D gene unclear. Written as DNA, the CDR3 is TGTGCCAGCAGTTACTCGGATAGCTTGTACGAGCAGTACGTC. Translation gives CASSYSDSLYEQYV.